Sequencing of this TCR beta chain was carried out in a study of blood T cell repertoires in COVID-19. Overall study context: Acute and convalescent COVID-19 samples came from the United States, Italy and Spain. T cells, B-cell-depleted T cells, or PBMCs provided the cDNA or gDNA that served as material.

The germline V and J ends were trimmed by 5 bases and 14 bases, with 13 bases remaining between them. Germline loops: CDR1 MGHDK, CDR2 SYGVNS. This CDR3 has 12 residues. Some clones are missing from TCRdb's copy, which holds only in-frame ones; the method was immunoSEQ multiplex PCR. The table records about 64,000 clones, over 75% of them present only once. V is TRBV25-1 and J is TRBJ1-6; D is possibly TRBD1 (5 bases). The receptor was derived from a man aged 65 to 85 with acute or convalescent COVID-19. The sample comprised peripheral blood. Here the CDR3 DNA reads TGTGCCAGCAGTAAAGGGGCCAAAACCCTCCACTTT. The encoded protein is CASSKGAKTLHF.